The clone carrying this T cell receptor beta chain was observed once. The germline V gene has CDR1 KGHDR and CDR2 SFDVKD. The length of the CDR3 is 14 residues. Trimming left V 12 bases short and J 8 bases short, with 22 bases between. The data were taken from a study of blood T cell repertoires in COVID-19. Study-wide background: Sources were T cells, B-cell-depleted T cells, or PBMCs; the material itself was cDNA or gDNA.

The table came from immunoSEQ multiplex PCR; TCRdb's copy has only in-frame clones and leaves some out. The sample yields around 150,000 clones, approximately 80% seen once. Sample: peripheral blood. The V gene is TRBV24-1, the J gene TRBJ2-1, with D perhaps TRBD1 (5 bases). This clonotype originated in a human donor in a cohort sampled during active COVID-19. Written as DNA, the CDR3 is TGTGCCCCCCCTGACTTACAGGCGCTCGATGAGCAGTTCTTC. Its protein product is CAPPDLQALDEQFF.